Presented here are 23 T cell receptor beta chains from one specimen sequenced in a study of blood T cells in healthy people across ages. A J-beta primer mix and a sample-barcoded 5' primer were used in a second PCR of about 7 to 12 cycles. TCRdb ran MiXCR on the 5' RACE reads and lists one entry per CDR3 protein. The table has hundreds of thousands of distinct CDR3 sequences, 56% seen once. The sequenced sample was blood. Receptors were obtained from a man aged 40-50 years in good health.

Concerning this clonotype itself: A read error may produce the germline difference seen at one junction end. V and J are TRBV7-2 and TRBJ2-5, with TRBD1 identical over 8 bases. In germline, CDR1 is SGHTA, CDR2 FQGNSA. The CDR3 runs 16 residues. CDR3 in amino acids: CASRFTGQGRGETQYF. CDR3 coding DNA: TGTGCCAGCCGCTTCACAGGACAGGGACGGGGGGAGACCCAGTACTTC.

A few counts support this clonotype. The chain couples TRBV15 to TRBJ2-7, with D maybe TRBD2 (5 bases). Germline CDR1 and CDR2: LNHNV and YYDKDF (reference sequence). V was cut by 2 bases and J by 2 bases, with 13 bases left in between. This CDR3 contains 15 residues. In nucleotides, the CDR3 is TGTGCCACCAGCAGACTTCGGGAACAACCCTACGAGCAGTACTTC. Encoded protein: CATSRLREQPYEQYF.

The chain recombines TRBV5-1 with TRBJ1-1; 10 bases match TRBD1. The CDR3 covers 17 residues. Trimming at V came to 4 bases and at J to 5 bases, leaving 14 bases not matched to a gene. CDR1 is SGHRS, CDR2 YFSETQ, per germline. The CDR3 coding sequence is TGCGCCAGCAGCAGGGGAGACAGGGGGCGCATCGGTACTGAAGCTTTCTTT. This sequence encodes CASSRGDRGRIGTEAFF.

CDR3 region: CSARDKRGTGYYEQYF. In nucleotides, the CDR3 is TGCAGTGCTAGAGATAAACGAGGGACAGGTTACTACGAGCAGTACTTC. J is TRBJ2-5 and V is TRBV20-1, with 8 bases lining up with TRBD1. With the DNA end fitting TRBJ2-7 better, the J assignment may be wrong. The CDR3 runs 16 residues. Germline V gives CDR1 DFQATT, CDR2 SNEGSKA (reference sequence).

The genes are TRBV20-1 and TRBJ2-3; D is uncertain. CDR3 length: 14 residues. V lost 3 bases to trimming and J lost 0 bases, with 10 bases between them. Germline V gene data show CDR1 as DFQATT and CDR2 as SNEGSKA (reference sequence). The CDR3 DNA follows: TGCAGTGCTAGCGAGGCGCCTAGCACAGATACGCAGTATTTT. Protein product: CSASEAPSTDTQYF.

CDR3 region: CASSPVDGQSGKLFF. DNA of the CDR3: TGTGCCAGCAGCCCCGTGGATGGACAGTCCGGAAAACTGTTTTTT. The chain links TRBV13 to TRBJ1-4; D may be TRBD1 (6 bases). Trimming shortened V by 5 bases and J by 10 bases, and 20 bases separated the two germline ends. Germline V gene sequence: CDR1 PRHDT, CDR2 FYEKMQ (reference sequence). This CDR3 comprises 15 residues.

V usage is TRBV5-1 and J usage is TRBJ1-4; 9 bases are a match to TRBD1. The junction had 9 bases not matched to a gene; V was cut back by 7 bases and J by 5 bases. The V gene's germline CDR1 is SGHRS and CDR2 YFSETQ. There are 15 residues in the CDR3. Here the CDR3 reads CASRRTGESNEKLFF. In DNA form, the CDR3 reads TGCGCCAGCCGTCGGACAGGGGAATCGAATGAAAAACTGTTTTTT.

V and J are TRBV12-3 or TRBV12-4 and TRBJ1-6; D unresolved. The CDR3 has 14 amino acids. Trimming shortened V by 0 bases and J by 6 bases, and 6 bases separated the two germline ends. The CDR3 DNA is TGTGCCAGCAGTTTAGCCGGACGTAATTCACCCCTCCACTTT. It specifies CASSLAGRNSPLHF.

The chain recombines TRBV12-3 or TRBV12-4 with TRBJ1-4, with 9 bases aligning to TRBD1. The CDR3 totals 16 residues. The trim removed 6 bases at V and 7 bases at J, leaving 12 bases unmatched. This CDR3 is CASSGTGTGKIEKLFF. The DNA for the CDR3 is TGTGCCAGCAGCGGAACCGGGACAGGGAAGATTGAAAAACTGTTTTTT.

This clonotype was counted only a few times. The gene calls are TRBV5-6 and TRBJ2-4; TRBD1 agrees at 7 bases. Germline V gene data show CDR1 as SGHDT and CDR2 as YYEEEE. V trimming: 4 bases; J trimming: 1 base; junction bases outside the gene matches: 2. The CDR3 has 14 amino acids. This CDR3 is CASSKQGAKNIQYF. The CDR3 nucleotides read TGTGCCAGCAGCAAACAGGGGGCCAAAAACATTCAGTACTTC.

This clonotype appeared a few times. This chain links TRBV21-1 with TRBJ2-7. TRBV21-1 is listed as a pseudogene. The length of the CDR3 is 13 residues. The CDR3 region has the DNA TGTGCCAGCAGCAGGCCGATGTGGGACGAGCAGTACTTC. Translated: CASSRPMWDEQYF.

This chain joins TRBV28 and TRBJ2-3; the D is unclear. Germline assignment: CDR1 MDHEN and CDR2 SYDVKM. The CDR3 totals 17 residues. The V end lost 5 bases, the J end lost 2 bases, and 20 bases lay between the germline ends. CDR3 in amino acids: CASSVGDSILFTDTQYF. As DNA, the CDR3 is TGTGCCAGCAGTGTTGGCGATTCTATCCTCTTCACAGATACGCAGTATTTT. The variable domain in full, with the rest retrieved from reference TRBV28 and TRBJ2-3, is DVKVTQSSRYLVKRTGEKVFLECVQDMDHENMFWYRQDPGLGLRLIYFSYDVKMKEKGDIPEGYSVSREKKERFSLILESASTNQTSMYLCASSVGDSILFTDTQYFGPGTRLTVL.

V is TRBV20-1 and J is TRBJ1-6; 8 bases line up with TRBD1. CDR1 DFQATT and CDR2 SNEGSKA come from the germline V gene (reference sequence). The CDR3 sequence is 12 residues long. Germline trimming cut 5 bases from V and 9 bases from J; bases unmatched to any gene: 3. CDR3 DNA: TGCAGTGCTGCACAGGGGGGTTCACCCCTCCACTTT. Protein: CSAAQGGSPLHF.

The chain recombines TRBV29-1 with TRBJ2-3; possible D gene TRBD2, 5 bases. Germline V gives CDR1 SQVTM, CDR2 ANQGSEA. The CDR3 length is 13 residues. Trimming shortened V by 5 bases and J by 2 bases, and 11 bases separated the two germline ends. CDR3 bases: TGCAGCGTTCAGAGGGTTGTCACAGATACGCAGTATTTT. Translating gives CSVQRVVTDTQYF.

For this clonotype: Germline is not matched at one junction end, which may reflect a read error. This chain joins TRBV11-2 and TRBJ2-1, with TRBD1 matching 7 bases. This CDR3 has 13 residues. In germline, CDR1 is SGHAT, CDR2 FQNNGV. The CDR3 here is CASSFYRGNGQFF. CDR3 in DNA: TGTGCCAGCAGCTTCTACAGGGGCAATGGGCAGTTCTTC.

The CDR3 spells CASSRGLAGSQETQYF. CDR3 nucleotide sequence: TGTGCCAGCAGCCGGGGACTAGCGGGGTCCCAAGAGACCCAGTACTTC. The rearrangement links TRBV7-9 to TRBJ2-5; TRBD2 agrees at 13 bases. CDR1 is SEHNR and CDR2 is FQNEAQ in the germline V gene (reference sequence). This CDR3 region has 16 residues. J gave up 1 base and V 5 bases, and 4 bases lay outside the gene matches.

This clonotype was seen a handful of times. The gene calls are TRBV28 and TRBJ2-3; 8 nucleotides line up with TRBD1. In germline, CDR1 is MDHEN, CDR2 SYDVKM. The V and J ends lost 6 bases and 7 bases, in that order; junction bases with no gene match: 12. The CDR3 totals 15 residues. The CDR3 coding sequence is TGTGCCAGCAGCCCCGACAGGGGCAAGGGGAATACGCAGTATTTT. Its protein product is CASSPDRGKGNTQYF.

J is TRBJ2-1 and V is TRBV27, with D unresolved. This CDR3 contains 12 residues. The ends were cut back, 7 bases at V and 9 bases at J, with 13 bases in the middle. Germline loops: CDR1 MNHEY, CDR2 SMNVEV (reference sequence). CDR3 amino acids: CASTSIISEQFF. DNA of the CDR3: TGTGCCAGCACATCCATCATAAGTGAGCAGTTCTTC.

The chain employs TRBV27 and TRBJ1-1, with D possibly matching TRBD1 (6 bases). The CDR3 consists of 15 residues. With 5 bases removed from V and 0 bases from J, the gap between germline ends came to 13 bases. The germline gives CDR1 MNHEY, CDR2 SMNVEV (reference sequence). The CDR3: CASSPRGQLNTEAFF. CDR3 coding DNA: TGTGCCAGCAGTCCCCGCGGACAGCTGAACACTGAAGCTTTCTTT.

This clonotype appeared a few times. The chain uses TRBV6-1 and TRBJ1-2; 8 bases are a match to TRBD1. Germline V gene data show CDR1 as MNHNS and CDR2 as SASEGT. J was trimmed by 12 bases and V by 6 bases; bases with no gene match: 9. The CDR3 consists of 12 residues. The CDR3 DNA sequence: TGTGCCAGCAGGGACTTGGACAGGGCTGACACCTTC. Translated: CASRDLDRADTF.

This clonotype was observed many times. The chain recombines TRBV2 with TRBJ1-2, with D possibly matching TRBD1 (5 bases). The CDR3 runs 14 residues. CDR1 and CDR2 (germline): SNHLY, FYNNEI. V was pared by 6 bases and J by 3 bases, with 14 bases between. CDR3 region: CASRLEGYDYGYTF. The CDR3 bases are TGTGCCAGCAGATTGGAGGGGTATGACTATGGCTACACCTTC.

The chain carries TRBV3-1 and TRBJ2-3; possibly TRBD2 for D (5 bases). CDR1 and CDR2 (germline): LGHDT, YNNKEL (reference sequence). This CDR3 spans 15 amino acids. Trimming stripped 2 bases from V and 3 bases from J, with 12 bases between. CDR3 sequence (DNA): TGTGCCAGCAGCCAATATGGTGAGGGTACAGATACGCAGTATTTT. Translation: CASSQYGEGTDTQYF.

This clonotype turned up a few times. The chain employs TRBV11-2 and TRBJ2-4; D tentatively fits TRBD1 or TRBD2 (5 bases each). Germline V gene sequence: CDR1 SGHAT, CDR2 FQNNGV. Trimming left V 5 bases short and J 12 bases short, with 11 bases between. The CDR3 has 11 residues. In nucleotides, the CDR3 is TGTGCCAGCAGCGTGGGGGACGATCAGTACTTC. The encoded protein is CASSVGDDQYF.